Detailed here is one T cell receptor beta chain. Antigen specificity is unknown. Thawed PBMCs were FACS-sorted into unstimulated CD4+CD25+CD127- regulatory T cells, CD4+CD25- non-regulatory cells, CD4 and CD8 cells. Only in-frame clones appear in the TCRdb table, and some are missing; sequencing was by immunoSEQ multiplex PCR. The sample contains roughly 120,000 clones, around 91% of which appear only once. This entry belongs to a study of Tregs in tolerant kidney transplant recipients. Study results and limitations: Activated donor B cell expansion appeared to reveal the most relevant donor-specific TCRbeta repertoire. Few patients were studied, so findings need validation in larger groups.

Sequencing input: CD4+ T cells from blood. The TCR originated in a human donor in good health.

The CDR3 coding sequence is TGTGCCAGCAGCGTAGCAGGTACGGGTACTCAAGAGACCCAGTACTTC. Translating it yields CASSVAGTGTQETQYF. J is TRBJ2-5 and V is TRBV9; D is unclear. The CDR3 spans 16 residues. Germline V gene data show CDR1 as SGDLS and CDR2 as YYNGEE. V lost 0 bases to trimming and J lost 2 bases, with 14 bases between them.